One and the same sample provided the 2 T cell receptor beta chains below, sequenced in a study of T-cell memory formation after mild COVID-19. TCRdb fed the 5' RACE reads into MiXCR, producing one record per CDR3 protein. The sample has around 100,000 distinct CDR3 sequences; approximately 22% are singletons. The specimen sequenced was PBMCs or a T cell subset sorted from them (not recorded which). The receptors come from a man between 18 and 29 years old who had mild COVID-19 (a few samples of this study predate the infection). Cell type and time point are not known.

This clonotype was detected a few times. The rearrangement uses TRBV4-1 and TRBJ2-7, with TRBD2 as a possible D gene (7 bases). The CDR3 extends over 18 amino acids. V lost 3 bases and J lost 2, with 23 bases in between. In germline, CDR1 is MGHRA, CDR2 YSYEKL. The chain's CDR3 is CASSQDSSPGRGAYEQYF. CDR3 DNA: TGCGCCAGCAGCCAGGACAGCAGCCCGGGACGGGGGGCCTACGAGCAGTACTTC.

This clonotype was counted only a few times. This rearrangement joins TRBV7-3 to TRBJ2-5, with TRBD2 as a possible D gene (6 bases). Trimming removed 2 bases from V and 5 bases from J, with 12 bases in between. This CDR3 comprises 14 residues. Germline V gene lookup returns CDR1 SGHTA and CDR2 FQGTGA. In DNA, the CDR3 is TGTGCCAGCAGCTTACTAGGCGCGGGGGAGACCCAGTACTTC. It yields the protein CASSLLGAGETQYF.